The rows below give T cell receptor beta chains drawn from one sample of a study of prognosis after radiotherapy for stage I lung cancer. From the multiplex PCR reads, TCRdb called clonotypes with MiXCR, one entry per CDR3 protein. Among 50,000 or so distinct CDR3 sequences listed, 30% to 35% were seen once. The specimen was PBMCs, collected before or after stereotactic body radiation therapy (not recorded which). These receptors were obtained from a donor at least 50 years old with non-small cell lung cancer. Each CDR3 is given with its conserved first and last residue.

j_call | v_call | cdr3_aa
TRBJ2-2 | TRBV9 | CASSSRGGGELFF
TRBJ1-2 | TRBV9 | CASSVGQGNYGYTF
TRBJ1-2 | TRBV12-3/TRBV12-4 | CASSFSRGKGYTF
TRBJ2-2 | TRBV19 | CASSSSSSGPGELFF
TRBJ2-3 | TRBV6-2/TRBV6-3 | CASNHPDTQYF
TRBJ2-7 | TRBV7-9 | CASIRPGLAVYEQYF
TRBJ2-5 | TRBV30 | CAWSEGGFQETQYF
TRBJ2-7 | TRBV28 | CASSRFNEQYF
TRBJ2-7 | TRBV19 | CASSSSTTSLMEQYF
TRBJ2-5 | TRBV11-3 | CASSLGRVSLGETQYF
TRBJ1-5 | TRBV24-1 | CATSESGGYQPQHF
TRBJ2-5 | TRBV7-2 | CASSWGGLAGQAAQYF
TRBJ1-5 | TRBV7-2 | CASSYRANKGQPQHF
TRBJ2-2 | TRBV6-1 | CASTRTSGNTGELFF
TRBJ2-5 | TRBV7-2 | CASSLRGTQYF
TRBJ2-1 | TRBV7-2 | CASSLGLVLVEQFF
TRBJ2-5 | TRBV5-1 | CASSPKRGPAGPPQETQYF
TRBJ2-6 | TRBV12-3/TRBV12-4 | CASYSGANVLTF
TRBJ2-7 | TRBV18 | CASSPTGQYEQYF
TRBJ2-7 | TRBV5-1 | CASSFGAWFEQYF
TRBJ2-3 | TRBV5-1 | CASSLTGVSGTDTQYF
TRBJ1-1 | TRBV12-3/TRBV12-4 | CASTVLEGYTEAFF
TRBJ1-4 | TRBV7-2 | CASSAQQGPNEKLFF
TRBJ2-5 | TRBV20-1 | CSPRAGWGETQYF
TRBJ2-1 | TRBV19 | CASTSGSLGNEQFF
TRBJ2-5 | TRBV11-3 | CASSLLIGAGEDTQYF
TRBJ2-1 | TRBV30 | CAWSVWRGRDSYNEQFF
TRBJ2-3 | TRBV4-1 | CASSQAVARSTDTQYF
TRBJ2-3 | TRBV5-5 | CASSFLRTDTQYF
TRBJ1-2 | TRBV12-3/TRBV12-4 | CASSFRLLGYTF
TRBJ2-1 | TRBV20-1 | CSARVGLSGSYNEQFF